This T cell receptor beta chain came from a study of T cell responses to AZD1222 COVID-19 vaccine. V was shortened by 3 bases and J by 3 bases, with 9 bases between the two germline ends. This CDR3 comprises 14 residues. Germline V gene lookup returns CDR1 MNHEY and CDR2 SMNVEV (reference sequence). Profiling relied on immunoSEQ multiplex PCR, and the TCRdb table lists in-frame clones only, not all of them. The sample carries 150,000 or so clones, approximately 83% recorded once. This specimen was peripheral blood, taken on day 0 of AZD1222 vaccination. The V gene is TRBV27, the J gene TRBJ1-5, with D perhaps matching TRBD1 (5 bases). The receptor's source is an adult in good health. The chain's CDR3 is CASSLGRLNQPQHF. In nucleotides, the CDR3 is TGTGCCAGCAGTTTGGGACGGCTCAATCAGCCCCAGCATTTT.